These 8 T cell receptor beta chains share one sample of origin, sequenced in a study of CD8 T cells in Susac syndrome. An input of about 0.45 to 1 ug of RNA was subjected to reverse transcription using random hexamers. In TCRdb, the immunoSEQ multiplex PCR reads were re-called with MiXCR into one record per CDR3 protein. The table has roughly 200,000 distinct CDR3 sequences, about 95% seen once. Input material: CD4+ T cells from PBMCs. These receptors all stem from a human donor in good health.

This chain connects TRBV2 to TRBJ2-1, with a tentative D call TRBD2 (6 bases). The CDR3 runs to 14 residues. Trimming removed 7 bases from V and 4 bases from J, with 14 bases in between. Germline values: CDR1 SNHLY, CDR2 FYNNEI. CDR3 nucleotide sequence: TGTGCCAGCACCTCTGGCGGGACGTACAATGAGCAGTTCTTC. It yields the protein CASTSGGTYNEQFF.

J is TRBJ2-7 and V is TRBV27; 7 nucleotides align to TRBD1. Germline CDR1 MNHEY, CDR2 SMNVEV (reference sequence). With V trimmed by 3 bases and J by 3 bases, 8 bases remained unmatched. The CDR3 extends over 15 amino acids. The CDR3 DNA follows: TGTGCCAGCAGTTTCGAGGGGGCCCACAACTACGAGCAGTACTTC. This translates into CASSFEGAHNYEQYF.

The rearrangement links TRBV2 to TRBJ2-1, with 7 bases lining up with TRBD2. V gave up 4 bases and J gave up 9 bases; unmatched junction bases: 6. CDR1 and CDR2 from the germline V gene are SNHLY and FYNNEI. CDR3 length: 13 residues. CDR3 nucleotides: TGTGCCAGCAGTGCGGTAGGGGAGGGTGAGCAGTTCTTC. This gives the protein CASSAVGEGEQFF.

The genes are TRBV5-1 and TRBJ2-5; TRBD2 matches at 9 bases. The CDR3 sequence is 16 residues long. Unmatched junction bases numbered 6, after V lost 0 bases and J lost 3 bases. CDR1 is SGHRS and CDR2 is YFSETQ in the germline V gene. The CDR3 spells CASSLEVAGAKETQYF. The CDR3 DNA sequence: TGCGCCAGCAGCTTGGAAGTAGCGGGAGCTAAAGAGACCCAGTACTTC. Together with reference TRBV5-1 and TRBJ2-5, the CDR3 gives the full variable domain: KAGVTQTPRYLIKTRGQQVTLSCSPISGHRSVSWYQQTPGQGLQFLFEYFSETQRNKGNFPGRFSGRQFSNSRSEMNVSTLELGDSALYLCASSLEVAGAKETQYFGPGTRLLVL.

The CDR3 DNA reads as TGTGCCAGCAGCCCTTGGACAGGGGGCTATGGCTACACCTTC. Translated: CASSPWTGGYGYTF. The V call is TRBV3-1, the J call TRBJ1-2, with 10 bases fitting TRBD1. Trimming at V came to 4 bases and at J to 4 bases, leaving 3 bases not matched to a gene. The CDR3 totals 14 residues. CDR1 and CDR2 (germline): LGHDT, YNNKEL (reference sequence).

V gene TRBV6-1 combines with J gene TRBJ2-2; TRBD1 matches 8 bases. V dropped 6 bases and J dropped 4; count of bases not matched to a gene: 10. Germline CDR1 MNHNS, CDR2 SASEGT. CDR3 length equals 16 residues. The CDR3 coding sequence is TGTGCCAGCAGCCCAATGCAGGGGGCGAGCACCGGGGAGCTGTTTTTT. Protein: CASSPMQGASTGELFF.

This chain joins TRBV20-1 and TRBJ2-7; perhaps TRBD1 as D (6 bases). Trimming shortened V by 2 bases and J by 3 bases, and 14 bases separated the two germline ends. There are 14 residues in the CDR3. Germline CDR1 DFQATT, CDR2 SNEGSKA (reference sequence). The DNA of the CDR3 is TGCAGTGCTAGAAAAACAGGGATTATCTACGAGCAGTACTTC. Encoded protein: CSARKTGIIYEQYF.

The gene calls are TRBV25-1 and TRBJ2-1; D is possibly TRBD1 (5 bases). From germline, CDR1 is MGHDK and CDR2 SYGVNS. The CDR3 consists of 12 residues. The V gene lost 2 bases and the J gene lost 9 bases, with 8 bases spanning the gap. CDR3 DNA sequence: TGTGCCAGCAGTGAAGTTAGGGGTGAGCAGTTCTTC. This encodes CASSEVRGEQFF.